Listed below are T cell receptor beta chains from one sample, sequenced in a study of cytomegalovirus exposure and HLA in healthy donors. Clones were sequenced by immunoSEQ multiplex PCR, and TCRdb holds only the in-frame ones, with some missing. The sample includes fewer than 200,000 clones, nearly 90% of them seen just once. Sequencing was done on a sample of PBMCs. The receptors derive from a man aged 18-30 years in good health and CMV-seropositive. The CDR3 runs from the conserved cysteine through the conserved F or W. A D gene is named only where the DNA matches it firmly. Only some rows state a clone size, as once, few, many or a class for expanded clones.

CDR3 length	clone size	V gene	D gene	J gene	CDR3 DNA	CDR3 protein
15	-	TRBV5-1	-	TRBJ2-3	TGCGCCAGCAGCTTGGGGGCCGTTACCGTATCTACGCAGTATTTT	CASSLGAVTVSTQYF
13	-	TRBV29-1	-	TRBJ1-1	TGCAGCACCCTACAGGGAAGGAACACTGAAGCTTTCTTT	CSTLQGRNTEAFF
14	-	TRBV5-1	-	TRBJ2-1	TGCGCCAGCAGCGGCATGCGGAGTACGGATGAGCAGTTCTTC	CASSGMRSTDEQFF
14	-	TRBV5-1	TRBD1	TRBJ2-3	TGCGCCAGCAGCCCGGGACAGAATTCAGATACGCAGTATTTT	CASSPGQNSDTQYF
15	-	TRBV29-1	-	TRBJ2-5	TGCAGCGTTGTCGGAATGTGGCAGGGGCCAGAGACCCAGTACTTC	CSVVGMWQGPETQYF
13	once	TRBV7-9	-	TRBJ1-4	TGTGCCAGCAGCACAGAGTCCCATGAAAAACTGTTTTTT	CASSTESHEKLFF
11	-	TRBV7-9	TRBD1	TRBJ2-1	TGTGCCAGCAGCCCAGACAGGGTACAGTTCTTC	CASSPDRVQFF
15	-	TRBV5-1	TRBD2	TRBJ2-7	TGCGCCAGCAGCCATAGCGGGAGGAACTCCTACGAGCAGTACTTC	CASSHSGRNSYEQYF
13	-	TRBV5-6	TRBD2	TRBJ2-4	TGTGCCAGCAGCTTGGGACTAGCAAACATTCAGTACTTC	CASSLGLANIQYF
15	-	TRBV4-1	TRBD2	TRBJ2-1	TGCGCCAGCAGCCAAGGGTACGGGAGGGGTAATGAGCAGTTCTTC	CASSQGYGRGNEQFF
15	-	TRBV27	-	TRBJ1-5	TGTGCCAGCAGCAGGGGTGGGCGAGGCAATCAGCCCCAGCATTTT	CASSRGGRGNQPQHF
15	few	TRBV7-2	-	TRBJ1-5	TGTGCCAGCAGCTGGAGGGCGCAGGGACGGGGGCCCCAGCATTTT	CASSWRAQGRGPQHF